Below are 22 T cell receptor beta chains sequenced from a single sample in a study of graft-versus-host responses after intestinal transplantation. Clones were sequenced by immunoSEQ multiplex PCR, and TCRdb holds only the in-frame ones, with some missing. In the table there are approximately 10,000 clones, 94% of which are singletons. Specimen: PBMCs, collected 8 days after intestinal transplant. The receptors stem from a human patient who received an intestinal transplant, so some T cells may come from the graft donor.

The chain couples TRBV11-2 to TRBJ2-7; 8 bases are a match to TRBD2. With V trimmed by 4 bases and J by 4 bases, 9 bases remained unmatched. The CDR3 is 15 residues long. Looked up from germline, CDR1 is SGHAT and CDR2 is FQNNGV. CDR3 DNA: TGTGCCAGCAGCTCCCAGCGGGAGTTAGTTTACGAGCAGTACTTC. As protein: CASSSQRELVYEQYF.

The table lists this clone with a count of one. The chain has TRBV15 and TRBJ2-1; 9 positions match TRBD1. The CDR3 extends over 17 amino acids. V lost 3 bases, J lost 1 base, and 7 bases stayed unmatched. Per germline, CDR1 LNHNV and CDR2 YYDKDF (reference sequence). DNA of the CDR3: TGTGCCACCAGCAGCCTGGCGGGACAGGGATCCTACAATGAGCAGTTCTTC. Translated, it gives CATSSLAGQGSYNEQFF.

The genes are TRBV5-5 and TRBJ2-7; D gene uncertain. The CDR3 spans 14 residues. CDR1 SGHKS and CDR2 YYEKEE come from the germline V gene (reference sequence). Trimming pared 2 bases from V and 6 bases from J, leaving 15 bases between. CDR3 DNA sequence: TGTGCCAGCAGCTTTGAGCCCGAATCTTCCGAGCAGTACTTC. Translation gives CASSFEPESSEQYF.

This clone was counted a single time. This sequence joins TRBV6-1 and TRBJ1-2; perhaps TRBD1 as D (5 bases). Germline CDR1 reads MNHNS; CDR2 reads SASEGT. Trimming took off 6 bases at V and 7 bases at J, with 15 bases between the two ends. This CDR3 spans 13 amino acids. CDR3 in DNA: TGTGCCAGCAGACAGGCGGGCGGGAGTGGCTACACCTTC. This codes for CASRQAGGSGYTF.

The genes are TRBV19 and TRBJ1-5; TRBD1 aligns across 8 bases. The trim removed 6 bases at V and 7 bases at J, leaving 2 bases unmatched. Germline V CDR1 and CDR2: LNHDA, SQIVND (reference sequence). The CDR3 length is 12 residues. The DNA of the CDR3 is TGTGCCAGTAGCCAGGGGGCACAGCCCCAGCATTTT. Amino acids: CASSQGAQPQHF.

The chain's CDR3 is CASSQILAPTNTGELFF. The CDR3 DNA sequence: TGCGCCAGCAGCCAAATACTAGCCCCGACGAACACCGGGGAGCTGTTTTTT. V is TRBV4-1 and J is TRBJ2-2; D is possibly TRBD2 (6 bases). V lost 2 bases and J 0 bases, leaving 13 bases between the germline ends. The CDR3 is 17 residues long. The germline CDR1 and CDR2 sequences are MGHRA and YSYEKL.

V is TRBV25-1 and J is TRBJ2-5; D might be TRBD1 (5 bases). Looked up from germline, CDR1 is MGHDK and CDR2 is SYGVNS. The V end was cut by 2 bases, the J end by 3 bases, with 7 bases between. The CDR3 spans 13 residues. The CDR3 DNA reads as TGTGCCAGCAGTGAAAGACAGAAAGAGACCCAGTACTTC. It is translated as CASSERQKETQYF.

This clone was seen only once. V gene TRBV27 combines with J gene TRBJ1-4; no definite D call. The CDR3 is 13 residues long. CDR1 and CDR2 from the germline V gene are MNHEY and SMNVEV (reference sequence). Trimming removed 10 bases from V and 8 bases from J, with 17 bases in between. CDR3 protein: CATRPRVEEKLFF. The CDR3 nucleotides are TGTGCCACTCGGCCTAGGGTGGAGGAAAAACTGTTTTTT.

The count of this clone is one. This CDR3 is CASSLGSSGANVLTF. CDR3 sequence (DNA): TGCGCCAGCAGCTTGGGCTCCTCTGGGGCCAACGTCCTGACTTTC. V gene TRBV5-1 combines with J gene TRBJ2-6; no clear D. In germline, CDR1 is SGHRS, CDR2 YFSETQ. This CDR3 has 15 residues. V was pared by 0 bases and J by 0 bases, with 4 bases between.

V and J are TRBV4-1 and TRBJ2-4, with 9 nucleotides matching TRBD2. Trimming took 0 bases from V and 0 from J; bases not matched to a gene: 12. Germline values: CDR1 MGHRA, CDR2 YSYEKL. This CDR3 spans 20 amino acids. The CDR3 reads CASSQDVIAGEIEAKNIQYF. CDR3 coding DNA: TGCGCCAGCAGCCAAGATGTTATAGCGGGGGAGATCGAAGCCAAAAACATTCAGTACTTC.

The rearrangement joins TRBV1 to TRBJ2-7; the table's TRBD2 call for D was not verified on the DNA. TRBV1 is noted as a pseudogene. CDR3 size: 17 residues. The CDR3 here is CTSSQDCSPAGDHEQYF. DNA of the CDR3: TGCACCAGCAGCCAAGATTGCAGTCCGGCGGGAGACCACGAGCAGTACTTC.

The rearrangement links TRBV5-1 to TRBJ2-1; 11 bases line up with TRBD2. The CDR3 consists of 15 residues. From germline, CDR1 is SGHRS and CDR2 YFSETQ. V dropped 5 bases and J dropped 10; count of bases not matched to a gene: 11. The CDR3, as DNA: TGCGCCAGCAGTCTGGGACTAGCGGATATATCGGAGCAGTTCTTC. Protein product: CASSLGLADISEQFF.

The chain joins TRBV7-7 to TRBJ1-1; D is perhaps TRBD1 (6 bases). The V end lost 5 bases, the J end lost 1 base, and 20 bases lay between the germline ends. Germline assignment: CDR1 SSHAT and CDR2 FNYEAQ (reference sequence). The CDR3 totals 17 residues. The CDR3 DNA reads TGTGCCAGCAGCCGGGCAGGGGTGTGGAGCGGGAACACTGAAGCTTTCTTT. This codes for CASSRAGVWSGNTEAFF.

This chain uses TRBV30 with TRBJ2-7; TRBD2 matches 9 bases. The junction had 4 bases not matched to a gene; V was cut back by 3 bases and J by 1 base. CDR3 length: 14 amino acids. Germline values: CDR1 GTSNPN, CDR2 SVGIG (reference sequence). The DNA of the CDR3 is TGTGCCTGGAGACGGCGGGGGGGTTCCTACGAGCAGTACTTC. Protein: CAWRRRGGSYEQYF.

The chain is built from TRBV15 and TRBJ2-3, with TRBD2 matching 8 bases. The germline V gene has CDR1 LNHNV and CDR2 YYDKDF (reference sequence). The CDR3 is made up of 15 amino acids. Trimming at V came to 4 bases and at J to 6 bases, leaving 9 bases not matched to a gene. For the CDR3, the DNA is TGTGCCACCAGCATTACCGGGGGGGTAGGTGATACGCAGTATTTT. Protein sequence: CATSITGGVGDTQYF.

V is TRBV13 and J is TRBJ2-7, with D perhaps TRBD1 (5 bases). CDR3 size: 13 residues. CDR1 and CDR2 (germline): PRHDT, FYEKMQ (reference sequence). The V and J ends lost 3 bases and 3 bases respectively, with 9 bases between them. CDR3 coding DNA: TGTGCCAGCAGCTTTCAGGGCTACTACGAGCAGTACTTC. It is translated as CASSFQGYYEQYF.

This chain links TRBV7-9 with TRBJ2-1; 9 bases match TRBD2. The CDR3 runs 15 residues. Germline values: CDR1 SEHNR, CDR2 FQNEAQ (reference sequence). Trimming took 5 bases from V and 7 from J; bases not matched to a gene: 9. CDR3 region: CASSIGLAGLNEQFF. CDR3 nucleotide sequence: TGTGCCAGCAGCATAGGGCTAGCGGGATTGAATGAGCAGTTCTTC.

The rearrangement joins TRBV14 to TRBJ1-1, with D unresolved. V dropped 4 bases and J dropped 4 bases, with 16 bases sitting between them. The CDR3 runs 15 residues. The germline CDR1 and CDR2 sequences are SGHDN and FVKESK. CDR3 in amino acids: CASSPLTRGSTEAFF. CDR3 in DNA: TGTGCCAGCAGCCCATTGACTCGGGGTTCCACTGAAGCTTTCTTT.

This clone occurred once. This chain joins TRBV5-1 and TRBJ2-5; 9 bases agree with TRBD2. The V and J ends lost 1 base and 1 base, in that order; junction bases with no gene match: 2. Germline V gene data show CDR1 as SGHRS and CDR2 as YFSETQ. The CDR3 covers 15 residues. CDR3 region: CASSLIAGAQETQYF. CDR3 DNA sequence: TGCGCCAGCAGCTTGATAGCGGGGGCCCAAGAGACCCAGTACTTC. Drawing the rest from reference TRBV5-1 and TRBJ2-5, the complete variable domain is KAGVTQTPRYLIKTRGQQVTLSCSPISGHRSVSWYQQTPGQGLQFLFEYFSETQRNKGNFPGRFSGRQFSNSRSEMNVSTLELGDSALYLCASSLIAGAQETQYFGPGTRLLVL.

The chain uses TRBV15 and TRBJ2-1; tentative D call: TRBD1 (5 bases). The CDR3 has 15 residues. V shed 0 bases and J shed 6 bases, with 12 bases lying between them. CDR1 is LNHNV, CDR2 YYDKDF, per germline (reference sequence). CDR3: CATSRDRVTANEQFF. CDR3 in DNA: TGTGCCACCAGCAGAGATCGGGTGACAGCCAATGAGCAGTTCTTC.

The J gene is TRBJ1-2, the V gene TRBV27; 9 bases are a match to TRBD1. This CDR3 is 14 amino acids long. The junction had 1 base not matched to a gene; V was cut back by 0 bases and J by 5 bases. From germline, CDR1 is MNHEY and CDR2 SMNVEV (reference sequence). In DNA, the CDR3 is TGTGCCAGCAGTTTATCCGGACAGGGGTATGGCTACACCTTC. It is translated as CASSLSGQGYGYTF.

This clone was observed a single time. V usage is TRBV4-1 and J usage is TRBJ2-7; 12 nucleotides line up with TRBD1. Germline V lookup: CDR1 MGHRA, CDR2 YSYEKL. The CDR3 extends over 15 amino acids. The trim removed 5 bases at V and 3 bases at J, leaving 5 bases unmatched. In DNA form, the CDR3 reads TGCGCCAGCAGCTCGGGACAGGGGGCCCTCTACGAGCAGTACTTC. Its translation: CASSSGQGALYEQYF.